What follows are 16 T cell receptor beta chains derived from one specimen sequenced in a study of CD8 T cells in ankylosing spondylitis (dated by TCRdb to about 2017). Overall study results and their limits: Blood from ankylosing spondylitis patients appeared to be characterized by a TCR beta motif composed of roughly eight highly homologous amino acid variants.

Library creation used 5' RACE. The run used an Illumina HiSeq 2500. The public sequencing data were trimmed at Q25 with fastp and processed into clonotypes with MiXCR by TCRdb, which kept only in-frame beta chains. When rows share a CDR3 protein, they turn into one entry using the most common DNA and genes. This sample has some 700,000 distinct CDR3 sequences in its table, and 15% to 20% of those were observed once. The top ten hold around 19% of the sample. These TCRs are of unknown antigen specificity. The specimen was blood, either unsorted or a sorted T cell fraction (not recorded which). These receptors all stem from a male donor with ankylosing spondylitis.

This chain joins TRBV20-1 and TRBJ2-7; D possibly corresponds to TRBD1 (5 bases). The CDR3 sequence is 13 residues long. Germline CDR1 reads DFQATT; CDR2 reads SNEGSKA (reference sequence). V dropped 4 bases and J dropped 3 bases, with 13 bases sitting between them. CDR3 region: CSAIDPTDYEQYF. CDR3 coding DNA: TGCAGTGCTATCGACCCGACAGACTACGAGCAGTACTTC.

This clonotype was observed many times. This chain connects TRBV7-8 to TRBJ1-4; maybe TRBD1 (6 bases). This CDR3 is built from 17 residues. The V end lost 8 bases, the J end lost 2 bases, and 21 bases lay between the germline ends. CDR1 and CDR2 (germline): SGHVS, FQNEAQ. The CDR3 region has the DNA TGTGCCAGCGGGGCGACAGGTTCCCGGGTCACTAATGAAAAACTGTTTTTT. Its protein product is CASGATGSRVTNEKLFF.

This clonotype showed up many times. The chain joins TRBV12-3 or TRBV12-4 to TRBJ2-1; D is perhaps TRBD2 (6 bases). The CDR3 sequence is 15 residues long. V gave up 3 bases and J gave up 2 bases, with 11 bases separating them. The DNA for the CDR3 is TGTGCCAGCAGTTTGGCGGGAACACCCTACAATGAGCAGTTCTTC. This sequence encodes CASSLAGTPYNEQFF.

This clonotype was seen a handful of times. The CDR3 region is CASSSDRLASPLHF. Written as DNA, the CDR3 is TGTGCCAGCTCAAGTGACAGGTTGGCTTCACCCCTCCACTTT. The chain has TRBV18 and TRBJ1-6, with a weak D call TRBD1 (6 bases). This CDR3 contains 14 residues. Trimming removed 5 bases at V and 9 bases at J, with 14 bases between. Germline assignment: CDR1 KGHSH and CDR2 LQKENI.

This clonotype showed up just once. The chain employs TRBV5-1 and TRBJ2-5; 10 nucleotides agree with TRBD2. Germline trimming cut 2 bases from V and 1 base from J; bases unmatched to any gene: 5. The CDR3 length is 16 residues. Per germline, CDR1 SGHRS and CDR2 YFSETQ. The CDR3 protein is CASSFTASGGQETQYF. The CDR3 coding sequence is TGCGCCAGCAGCTTTACGGCTAGCGGGGGCCAAGAGACCCAGTACTTC.

Only a few counts were recorded for this clonotype. V and J are TRBV28 and TRBJ2-7, with TRBD2 identical over 11 bases. The V gene end was trimmed by 7 bases and the J gene end by 4 bases; junction bases not matched to a gene: 6. This CDR3 is 14 amino acids long. CDR1 and CDR2 (germline): MDHEN, SYDVKM. The CDR3 DNA is TGTGCCAGCACTACCGGGACTAGCGGTTACGAGCAGTACTTC. Encoded protein: CASTTGTSGYEQYF.

This chain connects TRBV9 to TRBJ1-2; tentatively, D is TRBD1 (5 bases). This CDR3 contains 14 residues. Trimming shortened V by 3 bases and J by 2 bases, and 11 bases separated the two germline ends. Per germline, CDR1 SGDLS and CDR2 YYNGEE. CDR3 region: CASSAGTVNYGYTF. In DNA, the CDR3 is TGTGCCAGCAGCGCTGGGACCGTCAACTATGGCTACACCTTC.

This clonotype was found a few times. J is TRBJ1-2 and V is TRBV20-1; 9 bases map to TRBD1. Germline CDR1 and CDR2: DFQATT and SNEGSKA (reference sequence). Losses at the gene ends were 3 bases for V and 7 bases for J; bases not matched to a gene: 3. This CDR3 contains 12 residues. CDR3 protein: CSARSTGGGYTF. As DNA, the CDR3 is TGCAGTGCTAGGTCGACAGGGGGTGGCTACACCTTC.

This clonotype is a singleton in its sample. V usage is TRBV5-1 and J usage is TRBJ1-3; 8 nucleotides agree with TRBD1. Looked up from germline, CDR1 is SGHRS and CDR2 is YFSETQ. V gave up 4 bases and J gave up 2 bases; unmatched junction bases: 5. The CDR3 extends over 15 amino acids. CDR3 loop: CASSAGGPPGNTIYF. The DNA for the CDR3 is TGCGCCAGCAGCGCAGGGGGCCCCCCTGGAAACACCATATATTTT.

This clonotype was detected only a few times. V usage is TRBV28 and J usage is TRBJ1-1, with D possibly being TRBD1 (5 bases). There are 13 residues in the CDR3. Germline CDR1 is MDHEN and CDR2 is SYDVKM. V lost 5 bases and J 6 bases, leaving 13 bases between the germline ends. The CDR3 bases are TGTGCCAGCAGTACGCCAGGGCGTGCTGAAGCTTTCTTT. It encodes CASSTPGRAEAFF.

This clonotype was seen more than once but under ten times. The rearrangement joins TRBV18 to TRBJ2-2; unclear D gene. Germline V CDR1 and CDR2: KGHSH, LQKENI. The CDR3 is 14 residues long. V gave up 2 bases and J gave up 1 base, with 5 bases separating them. CDR3 residues: CASSPTLNTGELFF. CDR3 in DNA: TGTGCCAGCTCACCAACACTGAACACCGGGGAGCTGTTTTTT.

This clonotype was counted between two and nine times. The chain combines TRBV5-1 with TRBJ1-4; D is ambiguous. The CDR3 runs 14 residues. Per the germline V gene, CDR1 is SGHRS and CDR2 is YFSETQ. Trimming cost V 3 bases and J 5 bases, with 11 bases left between them. This CDR3 is CASSSRRLNEKLFF. CDR3 coding DNA: TGCGCCAGCAGCTCTCGACGGTTGAATGAAAAACTGTTTTTT.

The chain recombines TRBV12-3 or TRBV12-4 with TRBJ2-5; 8 nucleotides align to TRBD2. CDR3 length: 14 amino acids. V was clipped by 2 bases and J by 5 bases; unmatched bases: 4. CDR3 residues: CASSLTGGPETQYF. The CDR3 DNA sequence: TGTGCCAGCAGTTTAACGGGAGGGCCGGAGACCCAGTACTTC.

The genes are TRBV7-9 and TRBJ1-2, with TRBD1 matching 8 bases. Germline CDR1 is SEHNR and CDR2 is FQNEAQ (reference sequence). V lost 5 bases, J lost 5 bases, and 4 bases stayed unmatched. There are 13 residues in the CDR3. The CDR3 sequence is CASSRTGRYGYTF. Written as DNA, the CDR3 is TGTGCCAGCAGCCGGACAGGGAGATATGGCTACACCTTC.

The count of this clonotype is one. This chain joins TRBV20-1 and TRBJ2-7; D remains ambiguous. The germline V gene encodes CDR1 DFQATT and CDR2 SNEGSKA (reference sequence). Trimming stripped 5 bases from V and 5 bases from J, with 7 bases between. This CDR3 is 10 amino acids long. The CDR3 bases are TGCAGTGCTCTAGGCAACGAGCAGTACTTC. This sequence encodes CSALGNEQYF.

This clonotype was found a few times. The V call is TRBV2, the J call TRBJ2-7; 8 nucleotides match TRBD1. In germline, CDR1 is SNHLY, CDR2 FYNNEI. CDR3 length: 14 amino acids. The V gene end was trimmed by 4 bases and the J gene end by 5 bases; junction bases not matched to a gene: 7. CDR3 nucleotide sequence: TGTGCCAGCAGTGGCAGGGGGCGGAAAGACGAGCAGTACTTC. Translating it yields CASSGRGRKDEQYF.